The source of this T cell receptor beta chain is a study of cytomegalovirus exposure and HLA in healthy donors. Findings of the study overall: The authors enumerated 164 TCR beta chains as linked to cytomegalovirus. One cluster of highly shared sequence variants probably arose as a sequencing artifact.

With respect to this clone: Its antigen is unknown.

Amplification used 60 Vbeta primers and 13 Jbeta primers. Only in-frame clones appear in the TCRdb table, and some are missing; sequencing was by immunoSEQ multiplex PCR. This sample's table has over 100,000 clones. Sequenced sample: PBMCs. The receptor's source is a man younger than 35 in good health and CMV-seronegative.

The CDR3 DNA reads TGTGCCACTACGGACAGGGGGCGCGACTATGGCTACACCTTC. Translation gives CATTDRGRDYGYTF. The rearrangement links TRBV19 to TRBJ1-2; TRBD1 agrees at 11 bases. Germline CDR1 is LNHDA and CDR2 is SQIVND (reference sequence). This CDR3 contains 14 residues. Unmatched junction bases numbered 7, after V lost 10 bases and J lost 3 bases.